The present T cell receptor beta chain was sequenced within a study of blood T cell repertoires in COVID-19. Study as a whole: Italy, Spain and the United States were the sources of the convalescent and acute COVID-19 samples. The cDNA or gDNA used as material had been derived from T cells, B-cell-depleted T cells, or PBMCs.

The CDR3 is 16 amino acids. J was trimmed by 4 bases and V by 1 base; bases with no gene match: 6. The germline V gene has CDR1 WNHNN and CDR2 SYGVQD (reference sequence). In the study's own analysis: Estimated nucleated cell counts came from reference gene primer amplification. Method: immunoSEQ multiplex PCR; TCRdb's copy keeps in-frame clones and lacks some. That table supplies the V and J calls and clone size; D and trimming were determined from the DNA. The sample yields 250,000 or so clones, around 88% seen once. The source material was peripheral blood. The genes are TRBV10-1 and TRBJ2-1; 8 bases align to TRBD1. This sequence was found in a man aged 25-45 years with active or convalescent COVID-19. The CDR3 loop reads CASSEYGQGLYNEQFF. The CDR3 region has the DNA TGCGCCAGCAGTGAGTACGGACAGGGCCTTTACAATGAGCAGTTCTTC.